This T cell receptor (beta chain) was documented in a study of cytomegalovirus exposure and HLA in healthy donors (dated by TCRdb to about 2017). Describing the broader study: According to an earlier analysis of several hundred of the donors, some 180 million T cells yielded 117 million unique TCR beta sequences and 276 Gb of sequence data. The study profiled the T cell repertoires of around 700 subjects by immunosequencing and related them to cytomegalovirus serostatus. In a later analysis, previously published TCR beta repertoires from 666 donors were re-analyzed and high-resolution HLA genotyping was added so that TCR occurrence patterns could be studied. Four to six DR-DQ haplotypes were handled as single units for association and clustering, since linkage in the cohort was strong. Rather than drawing on any new phenotypic data, the later analysis identified candidate immune exposures from TCR beta sequences and the way those sequences occurred across donors. A later genetic analysis used genome-wide SNP genotypes for about three fifths of the roughly 700 donors, treating that subset as a discovery cohort. In an earlier analysis of 587 of the donors, high-throughput TCR beta sequencing was used to judge whether each TCR beta V gene segment behaved as functional or pseudogenic. An early release that covered several hundred HLA-typed donors contained approximately 300 gigabases of sequencing data and tens of millions of unique TCR sequences. The study was designed to test whether signatures of past pathogen exposure could be identified by cataloging public T cell receptors. Typing coverage differed by locus: A, B, C, DRB1 and DQB1 were typed in roughly 620-630 donors, DQA1 in about 500, DPA1 in some 610, and DPB1 in 472. Of the roughly 400 genotyped donors, 81% were placed in the genetic ancestry cluster associated with self-reported Caucasian donors. Both class I and class II loci were covered by HLA typing, at four-digit resolution. To predict cytomegalovirus infection status, the study brought together high-throughput TCR immunosequencing, statistical association of individual TCRs with disease status, and machine learning. Every discovery cohort repertoire had been produced on one sequencing platform. Donor age, sex, ethnicity and CMV serostatus were collected together with the repertoire data. Across 300 to 500 genotyped donors of the cohort, an average of about 240,000 unique TCR beta nucleotide sequences per donor were sequenced, and approximately 17% of those sequences were non-productive. A separate validation cohort of 100 to 150 different subjects was used in addition to the roughly 700-subject first cohort. The paper as a whole reports these results and caveats: The classifier was reported to diagnose cytomegalovirus status with high specificity and sensitivity in both the original and validation cohorts. A later analysis found that most CMV-associated TCR beta chains appeared HLA-restricted, with HLA associations seemingly driven largely by CMV exposure. Because the 87-base-pair reads could not distinguish some IMGT-functional V segments, including TRBV6-2 and TRBV6-3, those segments were excluded. Strong co-occurrence of HLA alleles, especially DR and DQ, made assigning TCR associations to individual alleles difficult. Because counts were too low, some 16 rarely observed V segments, including chromosome 9 orphons, were excluded from the earlier analysis of 587 of the donors. In a later analysis, several top co-occurrence clusters were reported to appear linked to parvovirus B19, influenza, CMV and Epstein-Barr virus. In vitro tests confirmed that a few of the cytomegalovirus-associated TCR beta chains recognize cytomegalovirus antigens. Sequencing depth was assumed to be roughly uniform across donors in the presence/absence analyses, though that assumption may not hold. In a later genetic analysis, fewer N-insertions in productive TCRs were reported among donors in an Asian-associated ancestry cluster than the roughly 700-donor mean. According to the authors, the approach could potentially be generalized to other disease states and immunological phenotypes. In a later analysis, the rate of TCR association differed among HLA loci, with DRB1 alleles having the most associated TCRs and HLA-C alleles having the fewest. In this cohort, only TCR beta chains were sequenced, and detectable features were limited by the absence of alpha or paired-chain data. In a later analysis, HLA-associated TCR beta chains showed more clonal expansion and lower generation probabilities than non-associated chains that were equally common. The sequencing pipeline was judged likely to have produced a cluster of highly shared sequence variants as a technical artifact. V-gene and J-gene trimming of TCR beta chains was associated with a missense DCLRE1C variant in a later genetic analysis, and the association was replicated in an independent cohort. A further reported finding was that TCR beta sequences accurately predicted the HLA-A and HLA-B alleles for most subjects in the first cohort. Correlated functional status among segregating V segments might reflect linkage disequilibrium, but an unknown experimental factor could not be ruled out. Most TCR sequences were observed very rarely across donors, whereas some public TCRs were present in many individuals. The only immune exposure information available for the cohort was CMV serostatus. A total of about 180 TCR beta chains were listed by the study as associated with cytomegalovirus. Specific HLA alleles were associated with 16,951 TCR beta sequences at a false discovery rate of 0.05 in a later analysis. Because some donors lacked HLA typing at each locus, the association tests relied only on the typed subset. Broadly in line with IMGT annotations, most TCR beta V segments showed up in productive rearrangements about 87% or about 30% of the time in an earlier analysis of several hundred of the donors.

From a lookup of the germline V gene, CDR1 and CDR2 are MNHNS and SASEGT. V and J are truncated by 3 bases and 6 bases respectively, leaving an intervening sequence of 15 bases. The CDR3 holds 15 amino acids from the cysteine to the phenylalanine. CDR3 DNA only is kept here, 45 bases in frame from base 1. The cohort consisted of 666 healthy bone marrow donors. All cohort members were sampled while nominally healthy, although unrecorded immune exposures were likely present. The donor was CMV seronegative and was included in the group of approximately 350 seronegative cohort members. Each donor provided a peripheral blood sample, and peripheral blood mononuclear cells were used for TCR beta sequencing. The Qiagen DNeasy Blood Extraction Kit was used to extract genomic DNA from the blood cell samples. To prepare the library, the immunoSEQ multiplex PCR assay was applied. A mixture of 60 forward primers for TCR Vbeta segments and 13 reverse primers for TCR Jbeta segments was used in the multiplex PCR. A multiplex PCR assay on genomic DNA amplified the CDR3 region of rearranged TCR beta genes. On the Illumina HiSeq System, the amplified TCR beta libraries were sequenced as 87-base-pair reads. The original pipeline was this. A later analysis counted approximately 84 million unique TCR beta chains across the 650 to 800 repertoires, and some 11 million of these chains were shared by at least two donors. To remove PCR and sequencing errors, raw reads were error-corrected and collapsed into unique sequences using a nearest-neighbor algorithm that merged closely related sequences. V, D and J gene segments were assigned by aligning CDR3 sequences to IMGT reference sequences. For a sequence to be retained, a match of at least six nucleotides was required to both a V gene segment and a J gene segment. A rearrangement counted as productive if the CDR3 had no stop codons and remained in frame with V and J, and every other rearrangement counted as non-productive. CDR3 was defined by IMGT convention, running from the second conserved V-encoded cysteine to the conserved J-encoded phenylalanine. In an earlier analysis of 587 of the donors, sequences lacking an unambiguous match to a single V gene segment were excluded. In an earlier analysis of 450 to 750 of the donors, a V segment was called functional when productive rearrangements were above 56.7%, and segregating when the standard deviation between donors exceeded 5%. A statistical classification framework was developed to diagnose cytomegalovirus status using the catalog of TCR beta chain sequences. In a later analysis, TCR nucleotide sequences were compared against IMGT/GENE-DB human TR gene sequences so that V and J genes could be assigned. Using the TCRdist pipeline, a later analysis assigned CDR3 sequences along with most-parsimonious VDJ recombination scenarios. In a later analysis, each TCR beta chain was defined by its CDR3 amino acid sequence together with its V-gene family, and reads without a unique V-gene family were excluded. To address suspected cross-contamination and a sequencing artifact, a later analysis removed several hundred highly shared, low-generation-probability nucleotide sequences. A later analysis calculated a clonal expansion index for each public chain from normalized within-repertoire ranks of inferred template counts. A later analysis computed generation probabilities with a VDJ recombination model fitted to out-of-frame rearrangements, and checked the results against IGoR. Hypergeometric tests were used in a later analysis to score TCR-TCR, TCR-HLA and TCR-CMV co-occurrence, with a repertoire-size bias correction applied to the TCR pairs. To estimate false discovery rates, a later analysis permuted the HLA or CMV assignments 20 times. In a later analysis, co-occurring TCRs were grouped using DBSCAN, with TCRdist sequence similarity added in when clustering inside HLA-allele-positive subsets. For co-occurrence clustering, repertoires with fewer than 30,000 or more than 120,000 public chains were excluded, along with several repertoires with anomalous nucleotide sharing. The table comes from immuneACCESS by way of TCRdb, which keeps in-frame sequences with V and J called. Part of the clones is missing from these tables; in studies checked, under half for an unresolved V gene and the rest for unknown reasons. V and J calls and clone size are those listed in that table; D and trimming were worked out from the DNA. This sample's clone table shows some 83,000 clones. The ten top clones hold 1.1% of the sample.

About this clone: It lacks a known antigen.

Recombination linked TRBV6-1 to TRBJ1-5; the D gene cannot be resolved reliably. This receptor was taken from a woman in her twenties or thirties in good health and CMV-seronegative. The sample was PBMCs. The CDR3 reads as follows: CASSDPGSVGQPQHF. Here is the DNA: TGTGCCAGCAGTGACCCTGGTTCCGTCGGTCAGCCCCAGCATTTT.